A selection of T cell receptor beta chains follows, all from one sample in a study of blood T cells in healthy people across ages. TCRdb reprocessed the 5' RACE reads via MiXCR and lists one record per CDR3 protein. The sample consists of 890,000 or so distinct CDR3 sequences, 62% of them appearing once. Sequencing was done on a sample of blood. These receptors originate from a man aged 25-45 years in good health. Each CDR3 is given with its conserved first and last residue. D genes are given only for firm matches. Clone size is given for some rows only: seen once, a few or many times, or a class if the clone is expanded.

D gene: -
J gene: TRBJ1-2
clone size: -
V gene: TRBV6-5
CDR3 protein: CASSYGGGSTNYGYTF
CDR3 DNA: TGTGCCAGCAGTTACGGGGGGGGCAGCACTAACTATGGCTACACCTTC

D gene: -
J gene: TRBJ2-7
clone size: once
V gene: TRBV7-2
CDR3 protein: CASSWTVPYEQYF
CDR3 DNA: TGTGCCAGCAGCTGGACAGTGCCGTACGAGCAGTACTTC

D gene: TRBD1
J gene: TRBJ1-2
clone size: -
V gene: TRBV12-3/TRBV12-4
CDR3 protein: CASSSTDTGTGDLYGYTF
CDR3 DNA: TGTGCCAGCAGTTCGACGGACACCGGGACAGGGGACCTCTATGGCTACACCTTC

D gene: TRBD2
J gene: TRBJ2-1
clone size: -
V gene: TRBV7-2
CDR3 protein: CASSLAGSGGSYNEQFF
CDR3 DNA: TGTGCCAGCAGCTTAGCGGGTAGCGGGGGATCCTACAATGAGCAGTTCTTC

D gene: -
J gene: TRBJ1-2
clone size: -
V gene: TRBV21-1
CDR3 protein: CASSEQGQGTAGYTF
CDR3 DNA: TGTGCCAGCAGTGAACAGGGACAGGGTACGGCTGGCTACACCTTC

D gene: -
J gene: TRBJ1-1
clone size: -
V gene: TRBV6-5
CDR3 protein: CASTTGPNMNTEAFF
CDR3 DNA: TGTGCCAGCACAACCGGACCGAATATGAACACTGAAGCTTTCTTT

D gene: -
J gene: TRBJ1-2
clone size: -
V gene: TRBV7-9
CDR3 protein: CASSFQGRVYGYTF
CDR3 DNA: TGTGCCAGCAGCTTTCAGGGCAGGGTCTATGGCTACACCTTC

D gene: TRBD2
J gene: TRBJ2-7
clone size: many
V gene: TRBV7-3
CDR3 protein: CASALSSGGAYEQYF
CDR3 DNA: TGTGCCAGCGCCCTCTCCAGCGGGGGGGCCTACGAGCAGTACTTC

D gene: -
J gene: TRBJ1-4
clone size: -
V gene: TRBV11-2
CDR3 protein: CASSLMVTNEKLFF
CDR3 DNA: TGTGCCAGCAGCTTGATGGTAACTAATGAAAAACTGTTTTTT

D gene: TRBD2
J gene: TRBJ2-3
clone size: -
V gene: TRBV7-2
CDR3 protein: CASSRGAGGPVADTQYF
CDR3 DNA: TGTGCCAGCAGCCGAGGTGCGGGGGGGCCGGTCGCAGATACGCAGTATTTT

D gene: TRBD1
J gene: TRBJ2-1
clone size: -
V gene: TRBV29-1
CDR3 protein: CSVEARRFRGLNNEQFF
CDR3 DNA: TGCAGCGTTGAAGCAAGAAGGTTCAGGGGGCTCAACAATGAGCAGTTCTTC

D gene: TRBD2
J gene: TRBJ2-7
clone size: -
V gene: TRBV4-3
CDR3 protein: CASSQSPGGNAYEQYF
CDR3 DNA: TGCGCCAGCAGCCAATCGCCCGGGGGGAACGCCTACGAGCAGTACTTC

D gene: -
J gene: TRBJ1-4
clone size: once
V gene: TRBV3-1
CDR3 protein: CASSQDSSGATNEKLFF
CDR3 DNA: TGTGCCAGCAGCCAAGATTCGTCGGGAGCAACTAATGAAAAACTGTTTTTT

D gene: TRBD1
J gene: TRBJ1-2
clone size: once
V gene: TRBV20-1
CDR3 protein: CSAQSEGAGANYGYTF
CDR3 DNA: TGCAGTGCTCAGTCGGAGGGGGCTGGGGCCAACTATGGCTACACCTTC

D gene: TRBD1
J gene: TRBJ1-2
clone size: -
V gene: TRBV20-1
CDR3 protein: CSAVQGADWGYTF
CDR3 DNA: TGCAGTGCGGTACAGGGGGCGGATTGGGGCTACACCTTC

D gene: TRBD1
J gene: TRBJ2-7
clone size: -
V gene: TRBV6-2/TRBV6-3
CDR3 protein: CASSSGQGMYEQYF
CDR3 DNA: TGTGCCAGCAGTTCAGGACAGGGAATGTACGAGCAGTACTTC

D gene: -
J gene: TRBJ2-7
clone size: -
V gene: TRBV7-9
CDR3 protein: CASSRELGAHEQYF
CDR3 DNA: TGTGCCAGCAGCAGGGAGCTAGGGGCACACGAGCAGTACTTC

D gene: -
J gene: TRBJ2-7
clone size: once
V gene: TRBV7-2
CDR3 protein: CASSLNVFYEQYF
CDR3 DNA: TGTGCCAGCAGCTTAAACGTGTTCTACGAGCAGTACTTC

D gene: -
J gene: TRBJ2-1
clone size: -
V gene: TRBV5-1
CDR3 protein: CASSLPFQAGPNEQFF
CDR3 DNA: TGCGCCAGCAGCTTGCCATTCCAGGCGGGGCCTAATGAGCAGTTCTTC

D gene: -
J gene: TRBJ2-3
clone size: -
V gene: TRBV20-1
CDR3 protein: CSAFAPTPLGTDTQYF
CDR3 DNA: TGCAGTGCCTTTGCCCCGACCCCGTTGGGCACAGATACGCAGTATTTT

D gene: -
J gene: TRBJ2-1
clone size: few
V gene: TRBV27
CDR3 protein: CASSFRAGFNRGNEQFF
CDR3 DNA: TGTGCCAGCAGTTTTAGAGCAGGCTTCAACCGGGGGAATGAGCAGTTCTTC

D gene: -
J gene: TRBJ2-7
clone size: once
V gene: TRBV6-5
CDR3 protein: CASSYSSRQTYEQYF
CDR3 DNA: TGTGCCAGCAGTTACTCGAGTAGGCAAACCTACGAGCAGTACTTC

D gene: TRBD1
J gene: TRBJ2-5
clone size: many
V gene: TRBV3-1
CDR3 protein: CASSPPGQLQQYF
CDR3 DNA: TGTGCCAGCAGCCCTCCGGGACAGTTACAGCAGTACTTC

D gene: TRBD2
J gene: TRBJ2-1
clone size: -
V gene: TRBV20-1
CDR3 protein: CSARRTSGGTHNEQFF
CDR3 DNA: TGCAGTGCTAGAAGGACTAGCGGGGGGACGCACAATGAGCAGTTCTTC

D gene: TRBD2
J gene: TRBJ2-7
clone size: -
V gene: TRBV11-2
CDR3 protein: CASSKTPNIAGLTYEQYF
CDR3 DNA: TGTGCCAGCAGCAAAACTCCCAATATAGCGGGCCTCACCTACGAGCAGTACTTC

D gene: -
J gene: TRBJ2-6
clone size: few
V gene: TRBV5-1
CDR3 protein: CASSLDGGANVLTF
CDR3 DNA: TGCGCCAGCAGCTTGGATGGGGGGGCCAACGTCCTGACTTTC

D gene: -
J gene: TRBJ2-3
clone size: -
V gene: TRBV9
CDR3 protein: CASSARREGGADTQYF
CDR3 DNA: TGTGCCAGCAGCGCCCGCCGAGAGGGTGGTGCAGATACGCAGTATTTT

D gene: -
J gene: TRBJ2-3
clone size: -
V gene: TRBV6-2/TRBV6-3
CDR3 protein: CASRLDRGTQYF
CDR3 DNA: TGTGCCAGCAGACTAGATCGAGGGACGCAGTATTTT

D gene: -
J gene: TRBJ1-2
clone size: -
V gene: TRBV6-1
CDR3 protein: CASSEWNGYGYTF
CDR3 DNA: TGTGCCAGCAGTGAATGGAACGGCTATGGCTACACCTTC

D gene: -
J gene: TRBJ1-5
clone size: -
V gene: TRBV15
CDR3 protein: CATSRDGGVRWPQHF
CDR3 DNA: TGTGCCACCAGCAGAGATGGAGGGGTTCGGTGGCCCCAGCATTTT

D gene: -
J gene: TRBJ2-3
clone size: -
V gene: TRBV10-3
CDR3 protein: CAISAGGTDTQYF
CDR3 DNA: TGTGCCATCAGTGCAGGGGGCACAGATACGCAGTATTTT

D gene: -
J gene: TRBJ2-7
clone size: -
V gene: TRBV15
CDR3 protein: CATSGESDEQYF
CDR3 DNA: TGTGCCACCAGCGGAGAATCGGACGAGCAGTACTTC

D gene: TRBD1
J gene: TRBJ2-5
clone size: many
V gene: TRBV7-9
CDR3 protein: CASTPEDRGRSQETQYF
CDR3 DNA: TGTGCCAGCACCCCGGAGGACAGGGGGCGTTCCCAAGAGACCCAGTACTTC

D gene: -
J gene: TRBJ1-5
clone size: once
V gene: TRBV27
CDR3 protein: CASSLEGAYGNQPQHF
CDR3 DNA: TGTGCCAGCAGTTTAGAAGGGGCCTATGGCAATCAGCCCCAGCATTTT

D gene: -
J gene: TRBJ2-2
clone size: few
V gene: TRBV28
CDR3 protein: CASRSDANTGELFF
CDR3 DNA: TGTGCCAGCAGATCCGACGCCAACACCGGGGAGCTGTTTTTT

D gene: -
J gene: TRBJ2-5
clone size: few
V gene: TRBV9
CDR3 protein: CASSVNEGQETQYF
CDR3 DNA: TGTGCCAGCAGCGTAAATGAGGGGCAAGAGACCCAGTACTTC

D gene: -
J gene: TRBJ2-7
clone size: -
V gene: TRBV28
CDR3 protein: CASRLGTRNEQYF
CDR3 DNA: TGTGCCAGCAGACTCGGGACACGTAACGAGCAGTACTTC

D gene: -
J gene: TRBJ2-1
clone size: -
V gene: TRBV4-3
CDR3 protein: CASSQEGPVSAIYNEQFF
CDR3 DNA: TGCGCCAGCAGCCAAGAGGGGCCTGTGTCAGCTATCTACAATGAGCAGTTCTTC

D gene: -
J gene: TRBJ2-5
clone size: few
V gene: TRBV7-9
CDR3 protein: CASSPVRGETQYF
CDR3 DNA: TGTGCCAGCAGCCCTGTCAGGGGCGAGACCCAGTACTTC

D gene: TRBD1
J gene: TRBJ1-1
clone size: -
V gene: TRBV20-1
CDR3 protein: CSASGTARNEAFF
CDR3 DNA: TGCAGTGCTTCCGGGACAGCAAGAAATGAAGCTTTCTTT

D gene: -
J gene: TRBJ1-6
clone size: -
V gene: TRBV7-3
CDR3 protein: CASSSVGTQNSPLHF
CDR3 DNA: TGTGCCAGCAGCTCGGTCGGGACACAGAATTCACCCCTCCACTTT